The rows below give T cell receptor beta chains drawn from one sample of a study of shared clonotypes between healthy human individuals. Clones were read by immunoSEQ multiplex PCR, and TCRdb kept only the in-frame ones, dropping some. Among roughly 480,000 clones listed, 70% to 85% were seen once. The sequencing sample was made of PBMCs. All receptors come from a middle-aged woman in good health. Some clones in this sample may be carry-over from other donors' samples. CDR3s include the opening cysteine and the closing phenylalanine or tryptophan. D genes are given only for firm matches. The listing skips clone size in some rows; elsewhere it reads once, few, many or a size class.

len	j_gene	abundance	d_gene	v_gene	CDR3nt	CDR3aa
13	TRBJ2-7	-	-	TRBV6-4	TGTGCCAGCAGTGACAGGGAGCAGGGCGAGCAGTACTTC	CASSDREQGEQYF
11	TRBJ2-7	-	-	TRBV28	TGTGCCGCGACAGACCGCTACGAGCAGTACTTC	CAATDRYEQYF
14	TRBJ2-7	-	-	TRBV2	TGTGCCAGCAGTCAGTCAGGGGTCTTGAACGAGCAGTACTTC	CASSQSGVLNEQYF
15	TRBJ1-5	-	TRBD1	TRBV19	TGTGCCAGTAAGGGGGCTCGGGGGGCCAATCAGCCCCAGCATTTT	CASKGARGANQPQHF
14	TRBJ2-7	few	TRBD1	TRBV6-6	TGTGCCAGCAGATCCGACAGGGGGCCCTACGAGCAGTACTTC	CASRSDRGPYEQYF
16	TRBJ1-4	-	-	TRBV28	TGTGCCAGCAGTGCATCGGGGGCGCAGACTAATGAAAAACTGTTTTTT	CASSASGAQTNEKLFF
14	TRBJ1-2	-	-	TRBV27	TGTGCCAGCAGTTTACTAGGACACCCCGATGGCTACACCTTC	CASSLLGHPDGYTF
16	TRBJ2-2	-	TRBD2	TRBV7-3	TGTGCCAGCAGCTCCCGCCCTGGACTAGCGACCGGGGAGCTGTTTTTT	CASSSRPGLATGELFF
15	TRBJ2-2	few	TRBD2	TRBV6-5	TGTGCCAGCAGCTTCGGGACTAGCGGGACCGGGGAGCTGTTTTTT	CASSFGTSGTGELFF
15	TRBJ2-1	-	TRBD2	TRBV30	TGTGCCTGGAGTGTGGTGGTAGCGGGAGAGGGCGAGCAGTTCTTC	CAWSVVVAGEGEQFF
16	TRBJ2-2	-	-	TRBV7-9	TGTGCCAGCAGCTTAGGACGATTTGGGTTCACCGGGGAGCTGTTTTTT	CASSLGRFGFTGELFF
15	TRBJ2-2	-	-	TRBV10-3	TGTGCCATCAGTGAGGCTAGACCTAACACCGGGGAGCTGTTTTTT	CAISEARPNTGELFF
16	TRBJ2-2	-	TRBD2	TRBV4-2	TGTGCCAGCACCCGTCTACTAGCGGGGAACACCGGGGAGCTGTTTTTT	CASTRLLAGNTGELFF
15	TRBJ2-6	-	-	TRBV18	TGTGCCAGCTCACCAAAAGCATCTGGGGCCAACGTCCTGACTTTC	CASSPKASGANVLTF
15	TRBJ2-3	-	TRBD1	TRBV7-3	TGTGCCAGCAGCCAAGGTACAGGGGATGCAGATACGCAGTATTTT	CASSQGTGDADTQYF
14	TRBJ2-7	-	TRBD2	TRBV28	TGTGCCAGCAGTTTTGCTAGCGGGAGCTACGAGCAGTACTTC	CASSFASGSYEQYF
14	TRBJ2-5	-	-	TRBV28	TGTGCCAGCAGTTTATCCGGGGCCACGGAGACCCAGTACTTC	CASSLSGATETQYF
16	TRBJ2-1	-	-	TRBV7-8	TGTGCCAGCAGCTTAGGTGTGGGATTTACCTACAATGAGCAGTTCTTC	CASSLGVGFTYNEQFF
16	TRBJ2-1	once	TRBD1	TRBV28	TGTGCCAGCAGAGGGACAGTTGGAAGCTCCTACAATGAGCAGTTCTTC	CASRGTVGSSYNEQFF
14	TRBJ2-7	-	-	TRBV14	TGTGCCAGCAGCCAAGGGGCAGGGATCTACGAGCAGTACTTC	CASSQGAGIYEQYF
16	TRBJ2-2	-	TRBD2	TRBV7-2	TGTGCCAGCAGCTTCCTCTCTAGCGGGAGTGCCGGGGAGCTGTTTTTT	CASSFLSSGSAGELFF
16	TRBJ1-1	-	TRBD1	TRBV5-1	TGCGCCAGCAGCCTAGGACAGGGTCTACGGAACACTGAAGCTTTCTTT	CASSLGQGLRNTEAFF
14	TRBJ1-1	-	-	TRBV10-3	TGTGCCATCACATCGGCTGGGACAAAGACTGAAGCTTTCTTT	CAITSAGTKTEAFF
13	TRBJ1-2	-	-	TRBV28	TGTGCCAGCAGTACCGGGGGAGTCTATGGCTACACCTTC	CASSTGGVYGYTF